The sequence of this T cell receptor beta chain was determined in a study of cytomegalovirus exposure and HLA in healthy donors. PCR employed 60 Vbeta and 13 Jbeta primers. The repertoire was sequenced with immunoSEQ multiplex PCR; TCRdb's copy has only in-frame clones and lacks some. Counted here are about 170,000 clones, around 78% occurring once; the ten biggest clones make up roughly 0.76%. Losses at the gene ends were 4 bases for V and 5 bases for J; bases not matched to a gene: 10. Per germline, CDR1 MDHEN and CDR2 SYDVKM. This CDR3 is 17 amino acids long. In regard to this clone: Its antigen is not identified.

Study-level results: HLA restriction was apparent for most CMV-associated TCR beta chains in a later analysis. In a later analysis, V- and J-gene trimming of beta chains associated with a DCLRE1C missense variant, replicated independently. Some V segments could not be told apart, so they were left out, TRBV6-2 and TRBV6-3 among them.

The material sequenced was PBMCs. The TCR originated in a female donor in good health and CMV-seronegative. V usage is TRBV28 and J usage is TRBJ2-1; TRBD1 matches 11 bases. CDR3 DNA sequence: TGTGCCAGCAGTTCCGCCGGGACAGGGGGAATAAACAATGAGCAGTTCTTC. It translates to CASSSAGTGGINNEQFF.